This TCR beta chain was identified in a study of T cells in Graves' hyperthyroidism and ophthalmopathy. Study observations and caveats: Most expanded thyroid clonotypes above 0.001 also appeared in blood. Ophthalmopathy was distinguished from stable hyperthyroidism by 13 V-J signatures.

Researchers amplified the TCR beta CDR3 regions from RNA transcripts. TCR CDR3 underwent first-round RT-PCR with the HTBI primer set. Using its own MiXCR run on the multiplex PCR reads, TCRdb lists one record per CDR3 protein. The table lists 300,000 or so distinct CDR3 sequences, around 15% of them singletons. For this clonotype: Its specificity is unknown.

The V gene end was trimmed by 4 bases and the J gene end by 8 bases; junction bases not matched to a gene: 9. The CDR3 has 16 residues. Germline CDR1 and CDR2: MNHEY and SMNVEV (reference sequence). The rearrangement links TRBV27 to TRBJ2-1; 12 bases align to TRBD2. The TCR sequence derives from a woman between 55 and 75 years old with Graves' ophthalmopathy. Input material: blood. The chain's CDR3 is CASSYPPSGRGYEQFF. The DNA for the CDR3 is TGTGCCAGCAGTTACCCCCCTAGCGGGAGGGGCTATGAGCAGTTCTTC.